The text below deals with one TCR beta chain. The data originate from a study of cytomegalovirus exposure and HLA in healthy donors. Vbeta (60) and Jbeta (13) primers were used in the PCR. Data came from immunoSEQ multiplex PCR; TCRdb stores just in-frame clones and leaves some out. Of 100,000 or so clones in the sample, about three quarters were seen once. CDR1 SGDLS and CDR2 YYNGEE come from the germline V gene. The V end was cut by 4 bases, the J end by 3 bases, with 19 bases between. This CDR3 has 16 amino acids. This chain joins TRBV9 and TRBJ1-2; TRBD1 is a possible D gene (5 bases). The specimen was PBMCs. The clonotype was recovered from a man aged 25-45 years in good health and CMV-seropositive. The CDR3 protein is CASSPGEGRIHYGYTF. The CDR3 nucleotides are TGTGCCAGCAGCCCGGGGGAGGGACGAATCCACTATGGCTACACCTTC.